These 25 T cell receptor beta chains share one sample of origin, sequenced in a study of T-cell memory formation after mild COVID-19. Using its own MiXCR run on the 5' RACE reads, TCRdb lists one record per CDR3 protein. The sample has 530,000 or so distinct CDR3 sequences, around a sixth seen once; the top ten hold approximately 8.1%. The sample taken for sequencing was PBMCs or a T cell subset sorted from them (not recorded which). The receptors were sampled from an adult woman who had mild COVID-19 (a few samples of this study predate the infection). Cell type and time point are not known.

For the CDR3, the DNA is TGTGCCAGCAGCGTGGGGACCGAAGGGAAACTGTTTTTT. Protein sequence: CASSVGTEGKLFF. The genes are TRBV7-9 and TRBJ1-4, with a tentative D call TRBD1 (5 bases). In germline, CDR1 is SEHNR, CDR2 FQNEAQ (reference sequence). This CDR3 is 13 amino acids long. Trimming stripped 5 bases from V and 11 bases from J, with 15 bases between.

V gene TRBV9 combines with J gene TRBJ2-3; no reliable D call. Germline V gene data show CDR1 as SGDLS and CDR2 as YYNGEE. The CDR3 consists of 15 residues. V was shortened by 4 bases and J by 2 bases, with 14 bases between the two germline ends. Here the CDR3 reads CASSSRGYFTDTQYF. For the CDR3, the DNA is TGTGCCAGCAGCTCGAGAGGCTATTTCACAGATACGCAGTATTTT.

The chain employs TRBV6-1 and TRBJ1-1; D possibly corresponds to TRBD1 (5 bases). V was shortened by 5 bases and J by 4 bases, with 11 bases between the two germline ends. Germline V lookup: CDR1 MNHNS, CDR2 SASEGT. CDR3 length: 13 residues. The CDR3 here is CASSQKGSTEAFF. The DNA of the CDR3 is TGTGCCAGCAGTCAAAAGGGGAGCACTGAAGCTTTCTTT.

At least ten counts were recorded for this clonotype. This chain uses TRBV5-1 with TRBJ2-7; 9 bases fit TRBD1. The CDR3 is 14 amino acids. Germline V gene data show CDR1 as SGHRS and CDR2 as YFSETQ. Trimming at V came to 4 bases and at J to 4 bases, leaving 6 bases not matched to a gene. DNA for the CDR3: TGCGCCAGCAGCGGGACAGGGTTCGCTTACGAGCAGTACTTC. It yields the protein CASSGTGFAYEQYF.

A few counts support this clonotype. The rearrangement joins TRBV4-1 to TRBJ2-5; TRBD1 matches 10 bases. The germline V gene has CDR1 MGHRA and CDR2 YSYEKL. CDR3 size: 16 residues. V was clipped by 3 bases and J by 5 bases; unmatched bases: 9. The CDR3 loop is CASSHPRDRGLETQYF. CDR3 nucleotide sequence: TGCGCCAGCAGCCATCCCCGGGACAGGGGTTTGGAGACCCAGTACTTC.

This clonotype was observed a handful of times. The chain couples TRBV7-9 to TRBJ2-1, with 7 bases identical to TRBD1. Germline CDR1 SEHNR, CDR2 FQNEAQ (reference sequence). The trim removed 4 bases at V and 3 bases at J, leaving 6 bases unmatched. The CDR3 is 15 residues long. This CDR3 is CASSSGGQIYNEQFF. In nucleotides, the CDR3 is TGTGCCAGCAGCTCAGGGGGTCAGATCTACAATGAGCAGTTCTTC.

CDR3 sequence (DNA): TGTGCCAGCAGCGTATCAGGGTACACCGGGGAGCTGTTTTTT. It yields the protein CASSVSGYTGELFF. This rearrangement joins TRBV9 to TRBJ2-2; D is possibly TRBD1 (5 bases). Germline loops: CDR1 SGDLS, CDR2 YYNGEE. CDR3 length: 14 amino acids. V gave up 1 base and J gave up 3 bases, with 7 bases separating them.

This clonotype came up a few times. The chain carries TRBV11-2 and TRBJ2-7; possibly TRBD1 for D (7 bases). The ends were cut back, 3 bases at V and 2 bases at J, with 11 bases in the middle. CDR1 SGHAT and CDR2 FQNNGV come from the germline V gene. CDR3 length: 14 amino acids. The CDR3 DNA follows: TGTGCCAGCAGCTTCGGCAGGGGGGCCTACGAGCAGTACTTC. Translation gives CASSFGRGAYEQYF.

This clonotype has a handful of counts. The CDR3 spells CASSPTDNEQFF. CDR3 coding DNA: TGTGCCAGCAGTCCCACGGATAATGAGCAGTTCTTC. The rearrangement joins TRBV12-3 or TRBV12-4 to TRBJ2-1; no firm D call. The CDR3 contains 12 residues. Trimming took off 5 bases at V and 7 bases at J, with 9 bases between the two ends.

In this sample, this clonotype turned up a few times. This chain connects TRBV15 to TRBJ2-1; 10 nucleotides align to TRBD1. The CDR3 totals 16 residues. The germline V gene encodes CDR1 LNHNV and CDR2 YYDKDF (reference sequence). The V gene end was trimmed by 1 base and the J gene end by 4 bases; junction bases not matched to a gene: 4. CDR3 loop: CATSRGGTGVYNEQFF. CDR3 sequence (DNA): TGTGCCACCAGCAGAGGGGGGACAGGGGTGTACAATGAGCAGTTCTTC. The full variable domain, in which reference TRBV15 and TRBJ2-1 provide the parts outside the CDR3, is DAMVIQNPRYQVTQFGKPVTLSCSQTLNHNVMYWYQQKSSQAPKLLFHYYDKDFNNEADTPDNFQSRRPNTSFCFLDIRSPGLGDTAMYLCATSRGGTGVYNEQFFGPGTRLTVL.

The sample holds many counts of this clonotype. The chain carries TRBV6-5 and TRBJ1-1, with D tentatively TRBD1 (6 bases). Trimming removed 5 bases at V and 5 bases at J, with 15 bases between. The CDR3 is made up of 14 amino acids. Per the germline V gene, CDR1 is MNHEY and CDR2 is SVGAGI. The CDR3 nucleotides are TGTGCCAGCAGTGCTGGACAGTTTCAAACTGAAGCTTTCTTT. Translation gives CASSAGQFQTEAFF.

At least ten counts were recorded for this clonotype. The chain employs TRBV6-2 or TRBV6-3 and TRBJ1-1; TRBD1 agrees at 7 bases. V was pared by 6 bases and J by 12 bases, with 16 bases of the junction left unmatched. The CDR3 covers 14 residues. CDR1 MNHEY and CDR2 SVGEGT come from the germline V gene. The CDR3 reads CASSPAARQGVPFF. Written as DNA, the CDR3 is TGTGCCAGCAGCCCCGCGGCCAGGCAGGGGGTACCTTTCTTT.

This clonotype was seen a handful of times. J is TRBJ1-3 and V is TRBV6-2 or TRBV6-3; no firm D call. Germline CDR1 MNHEY, CDR2 SVGEGT. This CDR3 has 16 amino acids. Deletions cut 2 bases from V and 0 bases from J, with 11 bases between. The CDR3, as DNA: TGTGCCAGCAGTTACGTCGGACTGAACTCTGGAAACACCATATATTTT. Amino acids: CASSYVGLNSGNTIYF.

The chain links TRBV4-1 to TRBJ1-1; TRBD1 agrees at 7 bases. V trimming: 0 bases; J trimming: 0 bases; junction bases outside the gene matches: 4. Per germline, CDR1 MGHRA and CDR2 YSYEKL. The CDR3 covers 16 residues. The CDR3 DNA is TGCGCCAGCAGCCAAGATCGGGGACAGCTGAACACTGAAGCTTTCTTT. Residues: CASSQDRGQLNTEAFF.

This chain connects TRBV6-5 to TRBJ1-2; 9 nucleotides match TRBD1. This CDR3 has 11 amino acids. The J segment lost 6 bases and the V segment lost 8 bases, leaving 1 base of the junction unmatched. Germline assignment: CDR1 MNHEY and CDR2 SVGAGI. For the CDR3, the DNA is TGTGCCAGCGGGACAGGGAATGGCTACACCTTC. This translates into CASGTGNGYTF.

This chain links TRBV4-1 with TRBJ2-5, with a possible D match to TRBD1 (6 bases). The CDR3 has 15 residues. V was shortened by 0 bases and J by 1 base, with 9 bases between the two germline ends. Germline V gene sequence: CDR1 MGHRA, CDR2 YSYEKL. CDR3 region: CASSQEVRGQETQYF. The CDR3 nucleotides are TGCGCCAGCAGCCAAGAGGTCAGGGGCCAAGAGACCCAGTACTTC.

In its sample, this clonotype was seen a few times. V and J are TRBV19 and TRBJ2-5; TRBD2 aligns across 8 bases. CDR1 LNHDA and CDR2 SQIVND come from the germline V gene (reference sequence). V lost 7 bases and J lost 5; bases outside the gene matches: 9. The CDR3 covers 14 residues. CDR3 nucleotides: TGTGCCAGTACCCCCGGGGGCGGGAGGGAGACCCAGTACTTC. Its protein product is CASTPGGGRETQYF.

This clonotype was detected a few times. The chain is built from TRBV29-1 and TRBJ2-7; D may correspond to TRBD1 or TRBD2 (5 bases each). The CDR3 is 14 residues long. Germline values: CDR1 SQVTM, CDR2 ANQGSEA. V lost 7 bases and J 3 bases, leaving 19 bases between the germline ends. In DNA, the CDR3 is TGCAGCGCCTCTCTACGGTCAGGGAGCTACGAGCAGTACTTC. Translation: CSASLRSGSYEQYF.

This clonotype was observed a handful of times. The J gene is TRBJ1-1, the V gene TRBV18; 10 nucleotides line up with TRBD1. V shed 3 bases and J 3 bases; nucleotides not matched to a gene: 10. Germline lookup yields CDR1 KGHSH and CDR2 LQKENI. The CDR3 spans 17 residues. CDR3 coding DNA: TGTGCCAGCTCACCCTTGGGACAGGGGCCCGTGGACACTGAAGCTTTCTTT. This codes for CASSPLGQGPVDTEAFF.

This clonotype was detected only a few times. CDR3 amino acids: CASSFAGGAFEAFF. CDR3 bases: TGCGCCAGCAGCTTCGCAGGAGGGGCCTTTGAAGCTTTCTTT. The chain couples TRBV5-1 to TRBJ1-1, with D possibly TRBD1 on 5 matching bases. V dropped 2 bases and J dropped 7 bases, with 15 bases sitting between them. Germline CDR1 is SGHRS and CDR2 is YFSETQ. The CDR3 has 14 amino acids.

This clonotype was counted a few times. The gene calls are TRBV10-3 and TRBJ2-3; D might be TRBD1 or TRBD2, each matching 5 bases. V was clipped by 4 bases and J by 5 bases, with 16 bases between them. Germline values: CDR1 ENHRY, CDR2 SYGVKD. The CDR3 is 15 residues long. This CDR3 reads CAISGRKGREDTQYF. CDR3 bases: TGTGCCATCAGTGGACGTAAGGGACGGGAAGATACGCAGTATTTT.

This clonotype was seen more than once but under ten times. The chain carries TRBV20-1 and TRBJ1-1; TRBD1 might be the D (5 bases). Germline V gene data show CDR1 as DFQATT and CDR2 as SNEGSKA (reference sequence). V was shortened by 1 base and J by 0 bases, with 15 bases between the two germline ends. The CDR3 is 16 amino acids. The CDR3 spells CSARAGTSLMNTEAFF. The CDR3 coding sequence is TGCAGTGCTAGAGCGGGGACCAGCCTAATGAACACTGAAGCTTTCTTT.

This clonotype was detected a few times. The genes are TRBV20-1 and TRBJ1-2; no firm D call. Germline assignment: CDR1 DFQATT and CDR2 SNEGSKA (reference sequence). CDR3 size: 12 residues. Trimming shortened V by 7 bases and J by 0 bases, and 9 bases separated the two germline ends. CDR3 in amino acids: CSGAVANYGYTF. For the CDR3, the DNA is TGCAGTGGGGCAGTAGCTAACTATGGCTACACCTTC.

Concerning this clonotype itself: Mismatch with germline at one junction end may stem from a read error. The gene calls are TRBV5-1 and TRBJ1-1, with 9 bases identical to TRBD1. Germline loops: CDR1 SGHRS, CDR2 YFSETQ. CDR3 length: 14 amino acids. The CDR3 region has the DNA TGCGCCAGCAGCTTGACAGGGGGCGGCACTGAAGCTTTATTT. Protein: CASSLTGGGTEALF.

This clonotype was counted only a few times. V gene TRBV4-3 combines with J gene TRBJ2-4; possibly TRBD2 for D (5 bases). Germline-derived CDR1 and CDR2 are LGHNA and YSLEER. With 3 bases removed from V and 8 bases from J, the gap between germline ends came to 20 bases. The CDR3 consists of 16 residues. The CDR3 bases are TGCGCCAGCAGCCAGGAGGCCCGACCCAGGCGGGACATTCAGTACTTC. Encoded protein: CASSQEARPRRDIQYF.